Below, 23 T cell receptor beta chains from the same sample are listed, as sequenced in a study of tumor and adjacent non-tumor tissue in lung cancer. The library came from three nested PCR rounds adapted from ARM-PCR protocols. TCRdb used MiXCR to reprocess the multiplex PCR reads, holding one entry per CDR3 protein. Seen here are roughly 75,000 distinct CDR3 sequences, under 70% observed once, and the top ten hold roughly a quarter. The template was RNA from unsorted bulk tissue. The normal lung tissue was taken more than 3 cm from the tumor edge. The sample comprised distant non-tumor lung tissue. Every receptor here comes from a woman between 45 and 65 years old with non-small cell lung cancer.

This clonotype was seen ten or more times. The chain recombines TRBV30 with TRBJ1-1; 10 bases are a match to TRBD1. This CDR3 spans 17 amino acids. V dropped 4 bases and J dropped 1; count of bases not matched to a gene: 12. Looked up from germline, CDR1 is GTSNPN and CDR2 is SVGIG (reference sequence). CDR3 in DNA: TGTGCCTGGATGAACGACAGGGGGCAAGGGGGGAACACTGAAGCTTTCTTT. Its protein product is CAWMNDRGQGGNTEAFF.

Remarks on this clonotype: Just one base apart from a much larger clone, this may be a read error. V gene TRBV4-2 combines with J gene TRBJ2-5, with D possibly matching TRBD1 (6 bases). Germline assignment: CDR1 LGHNA and CDR2 YNFKEQ. CDR3 length: 16 amino acids. The CDR3 DNA is TGTGCCAGCAGCCGAGTGCTCCGGGACAACCATGAGACCCAGTACTTC. It is translated as CASSRVLRDNHETQYF.

As for this clonotype: Since a much larger clone is just one base distant, this may be a read error. The chain is built from TRBV20-1 and TRBJ2-5, with D unclear. This CDR3 is 11 amino acids long. V shed 5 bases and J shed 8 bases, with 12 bases lying between them. In germline, CDR1 is DFQATT, CDR2 SNEGSKA (reference sequence). CDR3 sequence (DNA): TGCAGTGCTCACTATCAGGATACCCAGTACTTC. Translating gives CSAHYQDTQYF.

As for this clonotype: A single base separates this from a much larger clone, so it may be a read error. V usage is TRBV5-4 and J usage is TRBJ2-7; D unclear. Trimming removed 6 bases from V and 3 bases from J, with 16 bases in between. Germline V gene sequence: CDR1 SGHNT, CDR2 YYREEE (reference sequence). CDR3 size: 14 residues. The CDR3 region is CASISGGENYEQYF. The CDR3 region has the DNA TGTGCCAGCATCTCCGGTGGAGAAAACTACGAGCAGTACTTC.

Concerning this clonotype itself: This CDR3 is missing its conserved last phenylalanine or tryptophan, likely due to a read error. It is unclear where the CDR3 begins or ends on the DNA, so no DNA is shown, and the CDR3 is as TCRdb lists it. This rearrangement joins TRBV11-2 to TRBJ2-1; the table assigns TRBD2, which was not confirmed against the DNA. Germline V gene lookup returns CDR1 SGHAT and CDR2 FQNNGV. The length of the CDR3 is 15 amino acids, counting both ends. CDR3 region: CASCFNPSGKYEQLS.

Points on this clonotype: The germline gene is not matched at one end of the junction; a read error may be the cause. The CDR3 DNA follows: TGTCCCAGCAGCTTCGGGACAGGGGTTACCTACGCGCAGTCCTTC. Protein sequence: CPSSFGTGVTYAQSF. The chain combines TRBV11-2 with TRBJ2-7, with 10 bases that match TRBD1. The V gene's germline CDR1 is SGHAT and CDR2 FQNNGV. There are 15 residues in the CDR3.

Worth noting for this clonotype: One end of the junction fails to match germline, which may point to a read error. V is TRBV20-1 and J is TRBJ2-7; 9 bases are a match to TRBD1. CDR1 DFQATT and CDR2 SNEGSKA come from the germline V gene (reference sequence). The CDR3 totals 17 residues. In DNA form, the CDR3 reads TGCAGTGTTGCCCCCGAGGACAGGGGATCTCATTCCTACGAGCAGTATTTC. Protein product: CSVAPEDRGSHSYEQYF.

About this clonotype: A much larger clone differs from this one at a single base, so this may be a read error. V usage is TRBV20-1 and J usage is TRBJ2-1, with 11 positions matching TRBD2. Germline CDR1 reads DFQATT; CDR2 reads SNEGSKA (reference sequence). This CDR3 is 17 amino acids long. The CDR3 protein is CSALVPSGGSSYNERFF. CDR3 nucleotides: TGCAGTGCTCTAGTACCTAGCGGGGGGAGCTCCTACAATGAGCGGTTCTTC.

As regards this clonotype: The missing conserved phenylalanine or tryptophan at the end of this CDR3 makes a read error likely. V gene TRBV5-1 combines with J gene TRBJ2-5; D perhaps matches TRBD2 (6 bases). Germline V gene sequence: CDR1 SGHRS, CDR2 YFSETQ. The length of the CDR3 is 12 residues. The V and J ends lost 4 bases and 5 bases respectively, with 9 bases between them. The CDR3 DNA is TGCGCCAGCAGCCCGGGGGTTGAGACCCAGTACTTA. Protein sequence: CASSPGVETQYL.

Of note for this clonotype: No conserved phenylalanine or tryptophan is present at the end of the CDR3, so a read error is the likely explanation. The chain is built from TRBV11-1 and TRBJ2-7; 8 bases line up with TRBD1. The CDR3 has 15 residues. Germline V gives CDR1 SGHAT, CDR2 FQDESV (reference sequence). CDR3: CASSSIGLTGDEQYL. The CDR3 nucleotides are TGTGCTAGCAGCTCGATAGGGTTGACAGGGGACGAGCAGTACTTA.

This clonotype was recorded at least ten times. The rearrangement uses TRBV29-1 and TRBJ2-3, with D possibly being TRBD1 or TRBD2 (5 bases each). Germline assignment: CDR1 SQVTM and CDR2 ANQGSEA. The CDR3 has 15 amino acids. V gave up 4 bases and J gave up 2 bases, with 16 bases separating them. This CDR3 is CSVARGVDVTDTQYF. The CDR3, as DNA: TGCAGCGTTGCTAGGGGAGTTGATGTCACAGATACGCAGTATTTT.

As to this clonotype: Being one base from a much bigger clone, this may be a read error. This sequence joins TRBV6-2 or TRBV6-3 and TRBJ2-3, with D maybe TRBD1 (6 bases). This CDR3 is 16 amino acids long. The V gene lost 6 bases and the J gene lost 1 base, with 17 bases spanning the gap. Per germline, CDR1 MNHEY and CDR2 SVGEGT. The CDR3 is CASSPGTSYGTDTQYF. The DNA of the CDR3 is TGTGCCAGCAGCCCAGGGACATCCTACGGCACAGATACGCAGTATTTT.

Turning to this clonotype: The junction departs from germline at one end; a sequencing error may be responsible. The chain is built from TRBV11-1 and TRBJ2-5; 10 bases map to TRBD2. The CDR3 runs 13 residues. Per germline, CDR1 SGHAT and CDR2 FQDESV (reference sequence). The CDR3 nucleotides are TGTGCCAGCTCCGAGGGGACTAGCGAGACCCAGCACTTC. It encodes CASSEGTSETQHF.

Concerning this clonotype: Because it lacks the conserved phenylalanine or tryptophan at the end, this CDR3 is likely a read error. The V and J genes are TRBV11-2 and TRBJ2-5, with D possibly called TRBD1 or TRBD2 (5 bases each). V lost 1 base, J lost 2 bases, and 11 bases lay in between. The CDR3 has 15 amino acids. Germline loops: CDR1 SGHAT, CDR2 FQNNGV. DNA for the CDR3: TGTGCCAGCAGCTTAGTGGTTGAGGGGCAAGAGACCCAGTACGTC. Translation: CASSLVVEGQETQYV.

This clonotype showed up many times. CDR3 bases: TGCAGTGCTAGAGGCGACAGAGAATACGAGCAGTACTTC. It specifies CSARGDREYEQYF. The chain combines TRBV20-1 with TRBJ2-7; a possible D gene is TRBD1 (5 bases). Germline V gene data show CDR1 as DFQATT and CDR2 as SNEGSKA (reference sequence). V was shortened by 1 base and J by 4 bases, with 11 bases between the two germline ends. This CDR3 is built from 13 residues.

The chain recombines TRBV9 with TRBJ2-1, with 11 bases that match TRBD1. In germline, CDR1 is SGDLS, CDR2 YYNGEE. This CDR3 region has 15 residues. The trim removed 4 bases at V and 3 bases at J, leaving 3 bases unmatched. The DNA for the CDR3 is TGTGCCAGCAGCCAGGGACAGGGGGTCTACAATGAGCAGTTCTTC. Its protein is CASSQGQGVYNEQFF.

As regards this clonotype: A much larger clone lies a single base off, so this may be a read error. The CDR3 does not close with the conserved phenylalanine or tryptophan, likely indicating a read error. The V call is TRBV6-1, the J call TRBJ1-3; D is unclear. Trimming took off 1 base at V and 4 bases at J, with 11 bases between the two ends. This CDR3 is built from 15 residues. Germline V gives CDR1 MNHNS, CDR2 SASEGT. The CDR3 DNA reads TGTGCCAGCAGTGAAGGAATACAGCCCGGAAACACCATATATTAT. Its translation: CASSEGIQPGNTIYY.

This clonotype was seen a handful of times. A clone one base away is much larger, so this may be a read error. The CDR3 DNA follows: TGCAATGCTAGGGGACAGAGGGACACTGAAGCTTTCTTT. Translated, it gives CNARGQRDTEAFF. The genes are TRBV20-1 and TRBJ1-1; 7 bases line up with TRBD1. The germline V gene encodes CDR1 DFQATT and CDR2 SNEGSKA (reference sequence). This CDR3 is built from 13 residues.

For this clonotype: The junction departs from the called germline gene at one end, perhaps through a read error. V gene TRBV12-3 or TRBV12-4 combines with J gene TRBJ1-6; 7 bases line up with TRBD1. This CDR3 contains 15 residues. The CDR3 is CTSYFEGAQNSPLHF. The CDR3 coding sequence is TGTACCAGCTACTTTGAGGGGGCTCAGAATTCACCCCTCCACTTT.

This clonotype was recorded many times. V and J are TRBV4-1 and TRBJ1-5; no definite D call. Per the germline V gene, CDR1 is MGHRA and CDR2 is YSYEKL. The CDR3 contains 16 residues. Trimming cost V 0 bases and J 2 bases, with 11 bases left between them. The CDR3 DNA reads as TGCGCCAGCAGCCAAGATTTAGGATACCGCAATCAGCCCCAGCATTTT. Translation gives CASSQDLGYRNQPQHF.

Of note for this clonotype: At one of its ends the junction is not consistent with the germline gene, which may arise from a read error. This sequence joins TRBV4-1 and TRBJ2-5; tentative D call: TRBD2 (7 bases). The CDR3 spans 17 residues. Germline V lookup: CDR1 MGHRA, CDR2 YSYEKL. CDR3 loop: CASSQGGRGGERENQYF. CDR3 bases: TGCGCCAGCAGCCAAGGCGGCAGGGGAGGGGAAAGAGAGAACCAGTATTTC.

To note about this clonotype: Its ends do not fully match the called genes, so a read error is possible. The rearrangement links TRBV28 to TRBJ1-5; maybe TRBD1 (5 bases). The CDR3 has 16 amino acids. Germline CDR1 MDHEN, CDR2 SYDVKM. CDR3 region: CARSLTSRATNQPLHF. Written as DNA, the CDR3 is TGTGCCAGAAGTCTAACAAGCAGGGCTACGAATCAGCCCCTGCATTTT. Supplemented by reference TRBV28 and TRBJ1-5, the full variable domain reads DVKVTQSSRYLVKRTGEKVFLECVQDMDHENMFWYRQDPGLGLRLIYFSYDVKMKEKGDIPEGYSVSREKKERFSLILESASTNQTSMYLCARSLTSRATNQPLHFGDGTRLSIL.

A note on this clonotype: A read error may explain this, as a much larger clone is one base away. V gene TRBV5-4 combines with J gene TRBJ2-1; TRBD2 aligns across 8 bases. The CDR3 contains 17 residues. Germline CDR1 reads SGHNT; CDR2 reads YYREEE (reference sequence). The CDR3 region has the DNA TGTGCCAGCAGCTTGGAGACTAGCGCCCCTTCCTACAATGAGAAGTTCTTC. Encoded protein: CASSLETSAPSYNEKFF.